The 13 T cell receptor beta chains reported below all come from one sample, sequenced in a study of T-cell reconstitution after alpha-beta-depleted transplantation in children. Preparation of the TCRbeta library used unique molecular identifiers. TCRdb itself ran the PCR reads through MiXCR, one entry per CDR3 protein. The table has a few hundred thousand distinct CDR3 sequences, 27% seen once. Sequences were derived from PBMCs, sampled before TCRalphabeta/CD19-depleted stem cell transplant. The receptor source for this set is a boy under two years old with Wiskott-Aldrich syndrome, due to receive a stem cell transplant.

The CDR3 DNA reads TGCGCCAGCAAAGAAAACAGGGACTATAGCAATCAGCCCCAGCATTTT. Its translation: CASKENRDYSNQPQHF. V and J are TRBV5-1 and TRBJ1-5; possibly TRBD1 for D (6 bases). In germline, CDR1 is SGHRS, CDR2 YFSETQ. V lost 6 bases and J 0 bases, leaving 16 bases between the germline ends. The CDR3 is 16 amino acids.

This clonotype has a handful of counts. V is TRBV20-1 and J is TRBJ2-7; the D gene is possibly TRBD1 (6 bases). The V and J ends lost 6 bases and 2 bases respectively, with 14 bases between them. This CDR3 is built from 13 residues. Germline V gene data show CDR1 as DFQATT and CDR2 as SNEGSKA (reference sequence). In DNA form, the CDR3 reads TGCAGTGCCGCACAGGGCACTGCCTACGAGCAGTACTTC. Translating gives CSAAQGTAYEQYF.

The V gene is TRBV6-1, the J gene TRBJ2-7; maybe TRBD2 (6 bases). The V end was cut by 2 bases, the J end by 6 bases, with 17 bases between. The germline V gene has CDR1 MNHNS and CDR2 SASEGT. This CDR3 has 15 residues. The CDR3 reads CASSESGSRLGEQYF. The CDR3 bases are TGTGCCAGCAGTGAATCCGGGAGCAGGCTAGGCGAGCAGTACTTC.

This chain joins TRBV28 and TRBJ2-3; 15 bases agree with TRBD2. Trimming at V came to 10 bases and at J to 3 bases, leaving 14 bases not matched to a gene. Looked up from germline, CDR1 is MDHEN and CDR2 is SYDVKM. This CDR3 is 18 amino acids long. In DNA, the CDR3 is TGTGCCATCGGACTAGCGGGAGGGCCCAAGGGCACGACAGATACGCAGTATTTT. Amino acids: CAIGLAGGPKGTTDTQYF. Filled out from reference TRBV28 and TRBJ2-3, the complete variable domain reads DVKVTQSSRYLVKRTGEKVFLECVQDMDHENMFWYRQDPGLGLRLIYFSYDVKMKEKGDIPEGYSVSREKKERFSLILESASTNQTSMYLCAIGLAGGPKGTTDTQYFGPGTRLTVL.

This clonotype was seen only once. V is TRBV7-2 and J is TRBJ2-1; 8 bases map to TRBD2. V dropped 0 bases and J dropped 7; count of bases not matched to a gene: 5. This CDR3 is built from 15 residues. Per germline, CDR1 SGHTA and CDR2 FQGNSA. CDR3 DNA: TGTGCCAGCAGCTTAGCGCCCGGGAGGGTGAATGAGCAGTTCTTC. This translates into CASSLAPGRVNEQFF.

The CDR3 reads CASSFLSTGLNYGYTF. As DNA, the CDR3 is TGTGCCAGCAGTTTCCTATCGACAGGGTTAAACTATGGCTACACCTTC. The chain combines TRBV27 with TRBJ1-2; TRBD1 matches at 7 bases. Germline lookup yields CDR1 MNHEY and CDR2 SMNVEV (reference sequence). This CDR3 is built from 16 residues. V lost 3 bases and J lost 2; bases outside the gene matches: 9.

V gene TRBV5-1 combines with J gene TRBJ2-6; D not certain. Germline assignment: CDR1 SGHRS and CDR2 YFSETQ. V was pared by 0 bases and J by 0 bases, with 4 bases between. The CDR3 loop spans 15 amino acids. CDR3 sequence (DNA): TGCGCCAGCAGCTTGGTGTACTCTGGGGCCAACGTCCTGACTTTC. The encoded protein is CASSLVYSGANVLTF.

This clonotype has just a few counts. Here the CDR3 DNA reads TGCAGTGCTCCTAGACTAGCGGGAGAGAACAATGAGCAGTTCTTC. This sequence encodes CSAPRLAGENNEQFF. The chain is built from TRBV20-1 and TRBJ2-1; TRBD2 matches 12 bases. The V gene end was trimmed by 5 bases and the J gene end by 5 bases; junction bases not matched to a gene: 7. Germline V gene lookup returns CDR1 DFQATT and CDR2 SNEGSKA (reference sequence). The CDR3 runs to 15 residues.

Note on this clonotype: The junction departs from germline at one end; a sequencing error may be responsible. The genes are TRBV12-3 or TRBV12-4 and TRBJ2-3; 7 bases align to TRBD1. The CDR3 spans 15 residues. This CDR3 reads CATSEQTGVTDTQYF. Written as DNA, the CDR3 is TGTGCCACCAGTGAGCAAACAGGGGTCACAGATACGCAGTATTTT.

This clonotype was seen just once. CDR3 coding DNA: TGCGCCAGCAGCTTAGGGGCTAGCGGGAGGAAGAGGGACGAGCAGTACTTC. Translated: CASSLGASGRKRDEQYF. The chain has TRBV5-1 and TRBJ2-7; 11 bases are a match to TRBD2. The CDR3 sequence is 17 residues long. In germline, CDR1 is SGHRS, CDR2 YFSETQ. V lost 2 bases and J lost 5; bases outside the gene matches: 12.

A few counts support this clonotype. The V gene is TRBV4-1, the J gene TRBJ2-7; possibly TRBD2 for D (6 bases). Germline V gene data show CDR1 as MGHRA and CDR2 as YSYEKL. CDR3 size: 15 residues. V shed 1 base and J shed 6 bases, with 16 bases lying between them. The CDR3 protein is CASSQGVGLPREQYF. The CDR3 DNA reads as TGCGCCAGCAGCCAAGGAGTCGGACTACCTCGCGAGCAGTACTTC.

The table lists this clonotype with a count of one. V is TRBV7-3 and J is TRBJ2-2; D is unresolved. The CDR3 extends over 13 amino acids. V dropped 1 base and J dropped 6 bases, with 6 bases sitting between them. The germline CDR1 and CDR2 sequences are SGHTA and FQGTGA. CDR3 loop: CASSLIESGELFF. In DNA, the CDR3 is TGTGCCAGCAGCTTAATTGAGTCCGGGGAGCTGTTTTTT.

This clonotype turned up a few times. The V and J genes are TRBV18 and TRBJ2-7, with 10 bases aligning to TRBD2. CDR1 is KGHSH and CDR2 is LQKENI in the germline V gene. V lost 6 bases and J lost 0; bases outside the gene matches: 8. The CDR3 runs to 16 residues. The CDR3 region has the DNA TGTGCCAGCTCTCCGACGGCTAGCGGGAGCTCCTACGAGCAGTACTTC. Encoded protein: CASSPTASGSSYEQYF.